The rows below give T cell receptor beta chains drawn from one sample of a study of blood T cell repertoires in COVID-19. The assay was immunoSEQ multiplex PCR, and TCRdb's table has in-frame clones only and misses some. The sample has some 340,000 clones; 85% are singletons. The source material was peripheral blood. The source is a woman between 18 and 30 years old with acute or convalescent COVID-19. CDR3s include the opening cysteine and the closing phenylalanine or tryptophan. A D gene is named only where the DNA matches it firmly. Clone size, where shown, is once, few, many, or a class for clones that have expanded.

>TRBV18|.|.|TRBJ1-1
CASSPPSRSNTEAFF
TGTGCCAGCTCACCACCCAGCAGGTCGAACACTGAAGCTTTCTTT
>TRBV18|once|.|TRBJ1-6
CASSPEAAETYNSPLHF
TGTGCCAGCTCACCTGAGGCGGCCGAGACCTATAATTCACCCCTCCACTTT
>TRBV24-1|.|TRBD1|TRBJ2-1
CATSDTGTEDFYNEQFF
TGTGCCACCAGTGATACTGGGACAGAAGACTTCTACAATGAGCAGTTCTTC
>TRBV25-1|.|.|TRBJ2-1
CASSPGRPYNEQFF
TGTGCCAGCAGCCCGGGGAGGCCCTACAATGAGCAGTTCTTC
>TRBV7-8|.|TRBD1|TRBJ2-7
CASSARTGIYEQYF
TGTGCCAGCAGCGCCCGGACAGGGATCTACGAGCAGTACTTC
>TRBV28|.|.|TRBJ2-7
CASSLSLGPSYEQYF
TGTGCCAGCAGTTTATCGCTGGGCCCCTCCTACGAGCAGTACTTC
>TRBV19|.|.|TRBJ1-1
CASSVYGEAFF
TGTGCCAGTAGTGTGTACGGTGAAGCTTTCTTT
>TRBV4-1|.|TRBD1|TRBJ2-7
CASSQGQGGIVYEQYF
TGCGCCAGCAGCCAAGGTCAAGGGGGCATCGTCTACGAGCAGTACTTC
>TRBV14|.|.|TRBJ1-4
CASSQVGGYEKLFF
TGTGCCAGCAGCCAAGTCGGGGGGTATGAAAAACTGTTTTTT
>TRBV6-4|.|.|TRBJ1-2
CASRSDILSYGYTF
TGTGCCAGCAGGTCCGACATACTCAGCTATGGCTACACCTTC
>TRBV11-1|.|.|TRBJ1-1
CASSPGHLNTEAFF
TGTGCCAGCAGTCCGGGACATCTGAACACTGAAGCTTTCTTT
>TRBV28|.|.|TRBJ1-4
CASSLPGGRDEKLFF
TGTGCCAGCAGTTTACCCGGGGGGCGGGATGAAAAACTGTTTTTT
>TRBV9|.|TRBD1|TRBJ1-6
CASSPRTGLNSPLHF
TGTGCCAGCAGCCCCCGGACAGGCTTAAATTCACCCCTCCACTTT
>TRBV9|.|.|TRBJ2-2
CASSVPGAPNTGELFF
TGTGCCAGCAGCGTCCCTGGGGCACCGAACACCGGGGAGCTGTTTTTT
>TRBV4-1|.|.|TRBJ1-1
CASSQRSNTEAFF
TGCGCCAGCAGCCAACGCAGTAACACTGAAGCTTTCTTT
>TRBV27|.|TRBD1|TRBJ1-5
CASSSLTGNQPQHF
TGTGCCAGCAGTTCCCTGACAGGGAATCAGCCCCAGCATTTT
>TRBV20-1|.|TRBD2|TRBJ2-5
CSASSGAGETQYF
TGCAGTGCTAGTTCGGGAGCGGGGGAGACCCAGTACTTC
>TRBV9|.|.|TRBJ2-1
CASSVLSEFSYNEQFF
TGTGCCAGCAGCGTATTGAGCGAATTCTCCTACAATGAGCAGTTCTTC
>TRBV5-1|.|TRBD1|TRBJ1-4
CASSLLGQGNEKLFF
TGCGCCAGCAGCTTGTTAGGACAGGGGAATGAAAAACTGTTTTTT
>TRBV5-8|.|TRBD2|TRBJ2-1
CASSLPGGYYNEQFF
TGTGCCAGCAGCTTGCCGGGAGGGTACTACAATGAGCAGTTCTTC
>TRBV28|.|.|TRBJ1-3
CASGNRGNTIYF
TGTGCCAGCGGAAACAGGGGAAACACCATATATTTT
>TRBV10-3|.|.|TRBJ2-2
CATRAELNTGELFF
TGTGCCACTAGAGCGGAATTGAACACCGGGGAGCTGTTTTTT
>TRBV19|.|TRBD1|TRBJ1-5
CASSIGTGGQPQHF
TGTGCCAGTAGTATCGGGACAGGGGGTCAGCCCCAGCATTTT
>TRBV19|.|TRBD1|TRBJ2-7
CASSIDRGRDEQYF
TGTGCCAGTAGTATCGACAGGGGGCGAGACGAGCAGTACTTC
>TRBV5-1|.|TRBD1|TRBJ1-2
CASSLETGGLNYGYTF
TGCGCCAGCAGCTTGGAGACAGGGGGCTTGAACTATGGCTACACCTTC
>TRBV6-5|.|.|TRBJ1-5
CASILTTGGYQPQHF
TGTGCCAGCATTCTTACGACAGGCGGGTATCAGCCCCAGCATTTT
>TRBV5-6|.|TRBD2|TRBJ2-7
CASSLAGGPREQYF
TGTGCCAGCAGTCTAGCGGGGGGGCCGAGGGAGCAGTACTTC
>TRBV9|.|.|TRBJ1-2
CASSVGTGLNYGYTF
TGTGCCAGCAGCGTAGGTACAGGCTTAAACTATGGCTACACCTTC
>TRBV27|.|.|TRBJ2-7
CASSLRTALRHEQYF
TGTGCCAGCAGTTTACGGACAGCCCTGCGTCACGAGCAGTACTTC
>TRBV19|.|.|TRBJ1-4
CASSILHLRQPNEKLFF
TGTGCCAGTAGTATACTCCATCTGAGACAGCCTAATGAAAAACTGTTTTTT
>TRBV3-1/TRBV3-2|.|.|TRBJ2-1
CASSRWSGGAGYNEQFF
TGTGCCAGCAGCCGCTGGTCTGGGGGGGCCGGTTACAATGAGCAGTTCTTC
>TRBV4-1|.|.|TRBJ2-1
CASSQDYRGDRGRGEQFF
TGCGCCAGCAGCCAAGATTATAGAGGAGACAGAGGCCGTGGAGAGCAGTTCTTC
>TRBV10-3|.|TRBD1|TRBJ1-1
CAIRGDRVYTEAFF
TGTGCCATCAGGGGGGACAGAGTATACACTGAAGCTTTCTTT
>TRBV7-2|.|.|TRBJ1-6
CASSLQESYNSPLHF
TGTGCCAGCAGCTTACAGGAATCCTATAATTCACCCCTCCACTTT
>TRBV6-1|.|TRBD1|TRBJ2-4
CASSDHPRTGGNIQYF
TGTGCCAGCAGTGACCACCCAAGGACAGGGGGCAACATTCAGTACTTC
>TRBV30|.|TRBD1|TRBJ1-1
CAWTGGFNTEAFF
TGTGCCTGGACAGGGGGATTCAACACTGAAGCTTTCTTT
>TRBV2|.|.|TRBJ2-5
CASSGEGGETQYF
TGTGCCAGCAGTGGTGAGGGCGGCGAGACCCAGTACTTC
>TRBV2|.|.|TRBJ1-3
CASREGASSGNTIYF
TGTGCCAGCAGGGAGGGCGCCAGCTCTGGAAACACCATATATTTT
>TRBV24-1|.|.|TRBJ2-3
CATSAGWRNTQYF
TGTGCCACCAGTGCGGGATGGAGAAATACGCAGTATTTT
>TRBV5-1|.|TRBD1|TRBJ1-6
CASSLLGGHNSPLHF
TGCGCCAGCAGCTTGTTAGGGGGCCATAATTCACCCCTCCACTTT
>TRBV12-3/TRBV12-4|.|.|TRBJ1-1
CASSYDMNTEAFF
TGTGCCAGCAGTTACGACATGAACACTGAAGCTTTCTTT
>TRBV6-1|.|TRBD1|TRBJ1-4
CASSESGQGEKLFF
TGTGCCAGCAGTGAATCGGGACAGGGTGAAAAACTGTTTTTT
>TRBV7-9|.|.|TRBJ1-5
CASSSRSAHSFNQPQHF
TGTGCCAGCAGCTCCCGGAGCGCCCATAGCTTCAATCAGCCCCAGCATTTT
>TRBV7-2|.|TRBD1|TRBJ1-5
CASSLTGDNQPQHF
TGTGCCAGCAGCTTAACAGGGGACAATCAGCCCCAGCATTTT
>TRBV19|.|TRBD2|TRBJ2-5
CASSTGTNTYQETQYF
TGTGCCAGTAGTACCGGGACTAATACGTACCAAGAGACCCAGTACTTC
>TRBV4-1|.|.|TRBJ1-1
CASSLHAEGTEAFF
TGCGCCAGCAGCCTACATGCAGAGGGCACTGAAGCTTTCTTT
>TRBV6-5|.|.|TRBJ2-7
CASSYAVRYEQYF
TGTGCCAGCAGTTATGCTGTACGGTACGAGCAGTACTTC
>TRBV7-8|.|.|TRBJ2-7
CASSTRTETYEQYF
TGTGCCAGCAGCACCCGGACAGAAACCTACGAGCAGTACTTC
>TRBV13|.|.|TRBJ1-6
CASSAGKRNSPLHF
TGTGCCAGCAGCGCGGGGAAGCGTAATTCACCCCTCCACTTT
>TRBV6-5|.|.|TRBJ1-1
CASTPGSRPEAFF
TGTGCCAGCACCCCAGGCTCCCGGCCTGAAGCTTTCTTT
>TRBV9|.|.|TRBJ2-1
CASSVAGEGEGPYNEQFF
TGTGCCAGCAGCGTAGCTGGGGAGGGGGAGGGCCCCTACAATGAGCAGTTCTTC
>TRBV24-1|few|.|TRBJ2-5
CATSDFEGFQETQYF
TGTGCCACCAGTGATTTCGAGGGTTTCCAAGAGACCCAGTACTTC
>TRBV5-4|few|TRBD1|TRBJ1-4
CASSRKGQGFSEKLFF
TGTGCCAGCAGCCGCAAAGGACAGGGATTTTCGGAAAAACTGTTTTTT